Listed here are 22 T cell receptor beta chains from one sample, sequenced in a study of T cell repertoires in cytomegalovirus infection. The antigens of these receptors remain unknown. MiXCR, run by TCRdb on the reads, gives a single entry per CDR3 protein. Counted here are about 740,000 distinct CDR3 sequences, about 30% occurring once; the ten biggest clones make up 15% to 20%. This material consisted of cultured PBMCs, taken from culture after CMV antigen stimulation. The receptors derive from a human donor in good health (CMV status not recorded). Some clones in this sample may be carry-over from other donors' samples.

This clonotype was seen a handful of times. This chain connects TRBV2 to TRBJ2-3, with 8 bases matching TRBD2. The CDR3 runs to 13 residues. V was pared by 4 bases and J by 6 bases, with 3 bases of the junction left unmatched. Per germline, CDR1 SNHLY and CDR2 FYNNEI. The CDR3 reads CASSGPGGDTQYF. Written as DNA, the CDR3 is TGTGCCAGCAGTGGCCCGGGAGGGGATACGCAGTATTTT.

This chain links TRBV7-2 with TRBJ2-7, with 9 bases that match TRBD2. Losses at the gene ends were 1 base for V and 1 base for J; bases not matched to a gene: 8. The CDR3 runs 17 residues. Germline V lookup: CDR1 SGHTA, CDR2 FQGNSA. This CDR3 is CASSLGGLAGISYEQYF. The CDR3 DNA follows: TGTGCCAGCAGCTTAGGTGGGCTAGCGGGGATATCCTACGAGCAGTACTTC.

V is TRBV5-1 and J is TRBJ2-3, with D possibly called TRBD1 or TRBD2 (5 bases each). V was pared by 1 base and J by 6 bases, with 12 bases between. This CDR3 comprises 14 residues. Germline V gives CDR1 SGHRS, CDR2 YFSETQ. CDR3 in amino acids: CASSLSEGPDTQYF. The CDR3 DNA reads TGCGCCAGCAGCTTGAGTGAGGGGCCCGATACGCAGTATTTT.

This clonotype appeared many times. The chain joins TRBV7-6 to TRBJ1-6, with D hard to call. Germline assignment: CDR1 SGHVS and CDR2 FNYEAQ. The ends were cut back, 1 base at V and 9 bases at J, with 10 bases in the middle. There are 14 residues in the CDR3. CDR3 protein: CASSLGGSSSPLHF. The CDR3 nucleotides read TGTGCCAGCAGCTTAGGCGGAAGCTCTTCACCCCTCCACTTT.

The genes are TRBV11-2 and TRBJ2-2; 9 bases match TRBD1. V shed 4 bases, J shed 3 bases, and the junction held 6 bases outside the gene matches. Germline CDR1 reads SGHAT; CDR2 reads FQNNGV. CDR3 length: 16 residues. The CDR3 loop reads CASSSNRGRHTGELFF. The CDR3 DNA reads as TGTGCCAGCAGCTCGAACAGGGGGCGCCACACCGGGGAGCTGTTTTTT.

This chain connects TRBV29-1 to TRBJ1-2; D ambiguous. Trimming pared 7 bases from V and 2 bases from J, leaving 17 bases between. Germline CDR1 reads SQVTM; CDR2 reads ANQGSEA. CDR3 length: 14 amino acids. The CDR3 DNA reads as TGCAGCGCCGCCTCGGAGGGTACCAACTATGGCTACACCTTC. It translates to CSAASEGTNYGYTF.

The V and J genes are TRBV18 and TRBJ2-3; 8 positions match TRBD1. Germline V gives CDR1 KGHSH, CDR2 LQKENI. The CDR3 totals 13 residues. Trimming cost V 6 bases and J 4 bases; bases outside gene matches: 3. The DNA of the CDR3 is TGTGCCAGCTCCCGGACAGGGTCAGATACGCAGTATTTT. Protein: CASSRTGSDTQYF.

This clonotype was seen at least ten times. The chain employs TRBV7-6 and TRBJ2-5, with 7 bases fitting TRBD1. Unmatched junction bases numbered 10, after V lost 8 bases and J lost 4 bases. CDR3 size: 14 residues. Germline V CDR1 and CDR2: SGHVS, FNYEAQ. CDR3 loop: CASSKRGLSETQYF. The DNA of the CDR3 is TGTGCCAGCTCCAAAAGGGGGCTTTCAGAGACCCAGTACTTC.

This clonotype was observed a handful of times. The chain carries TRBV6-2 or TRBV6-3 and TRBJ2-1, with D hard to call. The V gene lost 6 bases and the J gene lost 4 bases, with 10 bases spanning the gap. Germline CDR1 is MNHEY and CDR2 is SVGEGT. The CDR3 contains 13 residues. Written as DNA, the CDR3 is TGTGCCAGCAGGGACGACATTTACAATGAGCAGTTCTTC. It codes for CASRDDIYNEQFF.

This clonotype was seen a few times. This chain joins TRBV7-9 and TRBJ1-5; D not resolved. V was cut by 3 bases and J by 9 bases, with 12 bases left in between. Germline loops: CDR1 SEHNR, CDR2 FQNEAQ (reference sequence). This CDR3 is 13 amino acids long. The CDR3 DNA reads as TGTGCCAGCAGCTTTGAGGCTTTGGCGCCCCAGCATTTT. Its protein is CASSFEALAPQHF.

This clonotype was detected many times. The V gene is TRBV7-9, the J gene TRBJ2-1; maybe TRBD1 (6 bases). Germline V CDR1 and CDR2: SEHNR, FQNEAQ (reference sequence). The CDR3 has 13 residues. The ends were cut back, 2 bases at V and 6 bases at J, with 8 bases in the middle. The CDR3 bases are TGTGCCAGCAGCTTATCAGGGGTCAATGAGCAGTTCTTC. Translating gives CASSLSGVNEQFF.

The chain is built from TRBV7-2 and TRBJ1-4; 10 bases fit TRBD1. The CDR3 length is 15 residues. Germline CDR1 and CDR2: SGHTA and FQGNSA. V trimming: 6 bases; J trimming: 7 bases; junction bases outside the gene matches: 8. The DNA for the CDR3 is TGTGCCAGCAGAGCGACAGGGGGCGAGGTTGAAAAACTGTTTTTT. Its protein is CASRATGGEVEKLFF.

V is TRBV4-2 and J is TRBJ2-1; 9 bases fit TRBD1. Germline loops: CDR1 LGHNA, CDR2 YNFKEQ. After removal of 3 bases from V and 7 bases from J, the junction contained 7 bases not matched to a gene. The CDR3 runs to 15 residues. CDR3 amino acids: CASSQMTGGLNEQFF. CDR3 nucleotides: TGTGCCAGCAGCCAGATGACAGGGGGTCTGAATGAGCAGTTCTTC.

The chain is built from TRBV10-3 and TRBJ2-7; perhaps D is TRBD1 or TRBD2 (6 bases each). CDR1 is ENHRY and CDR2 is SYGVKD in the germline V gene. V was shortened by 4 bases and J by 9 bases, with 10 bases between the two germline ends. This CDR3 has 11 residues. The CDR3 DNA reads TGTGCCATCAGTGGGGGGGCGGGGCAGTACTTC. This translates into CAISGGAGQYF.

V gene TRBV27 combines with J gene TRBJ2-5; D possibly corresponds to TRBD2 (6 bases). This CDR3 region has 15 residues. Trimming shortened V by 7 bases and J by 2 bases, and 17 bases separated the two germline ends. Germline V gene sequence: CDR1 MNHEY, CDR2 SMNVEV (reference sequence). CDR3 nucleotide sequence: TGTGCCAGCAATGATATTGGGCGGGGACAAGAGACCCAGTACTTC. Its protein is CASNDIGRGQETQYF.

V usage is TRBV18 and J usage is TRBJ2-3; D could derive from TRBD1 or TRBD2 (5 bases each). V was clipped by 4 bases and J by 6 bases, with 17 bases between them. This CDR3 has 15 residues. The germline V gene encodes CDR1 KGHSH and CDR2 LQKENI. The CDR3 sequence: CASSLVRGDGDTQYF. The CDR3 nucleotides read TGTGCCAGCTCACTAGTGAGGGGCGATGGGGATACGCAGTATTTT.

The chain uses TRBV30 and TRBJ1-2; D gene unclear. Trimming removed 0 bases from V and 2 bases from J, with 4 bases in between. Germline V gene data show CDR1 as GTSNPN and CDR2 as SVGIG (reference sequence). The CDR3 is made up of 12 amino acids. The CDR3 region is CAWSVDNYGYTF. Written as DNA, the CDR3 is TGTGCCTGGAGTGTGGACAACTATGGCTACACCTTC.

The CDR3 here is CASSFFVTGTQYF. The CDR3 DNA follows: TGTGCCAGCAGCTTTTTCGTCACGGGGACCCAGTACTTC. The V and J genes are TRBV5-4 and TRBJ2-5; the D is unclear. The germline CDR1 and CDR2 sequences are SGHNT and YYREEE (reference sequence). V shed 2 bases and J shed 7 bases, with 12 bases lying between them. The CDR3 totals 13 residues.

The chain joins TRBV28 to TRBJ2-1, with 7 nucleotides matching TRBD2. J lost 1 base, V lost 5 bases, and 14 bases had no gene match. The CDR3 spans 18 residues. The V gene's germline CDR1 is MDHEN and CDR2 SYDVKM. This chain's CDR3 is CASSPLRGGQVSYNEQFF. CDR3 in DNA: TGTGCCAGCAGTCCTCTGCGGGGAGGGCAGGTTTCCTACAATGAGCAGTTCTTC. The full variable domain, rest sourced from reference TRBV28 and TRBJ2-1, is DVKVTQSSRYLVKRTGEKVFLECVQDMDHENMFWYRQDPGLGLRLIYFSYDVKMKEKGDIPEGYSVSREKKERFSLILESASTNQTSMYLCASSPLRGGQVSYNEQFFGPGTRLTVL.

This clonotype was recorded a few times. The chain employs TRBV6-4 and TRBJ2-3; D call uncertain. Deletions cut 7 bases from V and 2 bases from J, with 13 bases between. The CDR3 covers 14 residues. Germline values: CDR1 MRHNA, CDR2 SNTAGT. The CDR3 loop is CASKVGSDTDTQYF. The CDR3 DNA follows: TGTGCCAGCAAAGTCGGCTCTGACACAGATACGCAGTATTTT.

The gene calls are TRBV7-9 and TRBJ1-2; D uncertain. The germline V and J ends were trimmed by 2 bases and 1 base, with 17 bases remaining between them. This CDR3 region has 17 residues. The germline gives CDR1 SEHNR, CDR2 FQNEAQ (reference sequence). CDR3 coding DNA: TGTGCCAGCAGCTTAAGATCCAGCACGGTCCTTAACTATGGCTACACCTTC. Translated: CASSLRSSTVLNYGYTF.

The genes are TRBV7-9 and TRBJ2-2, with no clear D. From germline, CDR1 is SEHNR and CDR2 FQNEAQ (reference sequence). The CDR3 is made up of 14 amino acids. V was trimmed by 1 base and J by 4 bases, leaving 7 bases between them. In nucleotides, the CDR3 is TGTGCCAGCAGCTTAGACGCCGCCACCGGGGAGCTGTTTTTT. As protein: CASSLDAATGELFF. The variable domain in full, with the rest retrieved from reference TRBV7-9 and TRBJ2-2, is DTGVSQNPRHKITKRGQNVTFRCDPISEHNRLYWYRQTLGQGPEFLTYFQNEAQLEKSRLLSDRFSAERPKGSFSTLEIQRTEQGDSAMYLCASSLDAATGELFFGEGSRLTVL.